This entry is about one T cell receptor beta chain. Which antigen it targets is not known. No much larger clone exists at a distance of one base, and base qualities are not known. The sample originates from a study of blood T cell repertoires in COVID-19 (dated by TCRdb to the early 2020s). Broadly, across the study: Collaborator samples came from the United States, Italy and Spain and covered acute and convalescent phases of COVID-19. The repertoires were released in a freely available public database meant as a resource for research on the immune response to SARS-CoV-2. Samples were obtained from the ongoing ImmuneRACE study (first 160 participants) and from some 1,200 subjects provided by 6 global collaborators. The prospective study material was composed of cDNA or gDNA derived from T cells, B-cell-depleted T cells, or PBMCs. A de-identified subject ID, COVID-19 status, age in years and sex were almost always included in the sample metadata. The dataset comprised deeply sampled blood TCRbeta repertoires from subjects exposed to, actively infected with, or recovered from COVID-19. HLA class I and class II types, where available, came from metadata supplied by the sample provider rather than from assay-based typing. Paper-wide results and their limitations: The amount of clinical and demographic metadata varied by source and participant and was provided uncurated.

A second Seattle source provided samples from volunteer blood donors who had recovered from COVID-19. Collaborating institutions collected whole blood in K2EDTA tubes following their own protocols. For TCRbeta analysis, collaborators shipped samples as frozen whole blood, isolated PBMCs, or DNA extracted from either of those sample types. Trimming leaves V shorter by 2 bases and J shorter by 4 bases, with the junction holding 12 bases beyond the gene matches. The CDR3 holds 18 amino acids from the cysteine to the phenylalanine. The DNA shown is the 54-base CDR3, in frame from base 1. CDR1 and CDR2 are drawn from the germline V gene (reference sequence): MNHEY, SMNVEV. TCRbeta CDR3 regions were amplified from genomic DNA by means of the immunoSEQ Assay, a bias-controlled multiplex PCR. In the paper's pipeline: Within the assay, amplification of reference gene primers was used to estimate how many nucleated cells each sample contained. To quantify the absolute abundance of each unique TCRbeta CDR3 rearrangement, sequence reads were collapsed and filtered. For each sample, productive Simpson clonality was calculated as the square root of Simpson's diversity index over productive rearrangements. Drawn from immuneACCESS, this table holds only the in-frame rearrangements with V and J called that TCRdb kept. Clones are partly lost; checked studies trace under half to an unresolved V gene and leave the rest unexplained. Clone size and the V and J calls come from that table; the DNA yielded D and trimming. This sample has about 200,000 clones in its table, and more than 60% of those were observed once. The ten top clones hold about 13% of the sample.

Sequenced: peripheral blood. Rearrangement joined TRBV27 to TRBJ2-1, and 9 junctional nucleotides match TRBD2. The clonotype was recovered from a man aged 45-60 years who had recovered from COVID-19. The CDR3 here reads CASSLGREGGLGYNEQFF. The sequenced DNA is TGTGCCAGCAGTTTAGGGCGGGAGGGGGGTTTGGGGTACAATGAGCAGTTCTTC.